This T cell receptor (beta chain) derives from a study of control samples from healthy donors and cancer patients (dated by TCRdb to the early 2020s). About this clone itself: This clone's antigen is unknown. Nothing much larger sits one base from this clone, and base qualities are not available.

CDR1 MNHNY and CDR2 SVGAGI are derived from the germline V gene (reference sequence). From cysteine to phenylalanine, the CDR3 is 14 amino acids long. The CDR3 DNA has 42 bases and is translated from base 1. After removal of 5 bases from V and 7 bases from J, the junction retains 7 bases not matched to a gene. Library construction relied on the immunoSEQ multiplex PCR assay. This immuneACCESS table, as held by TCRdb, lists in-frame sequences with V and J called but not all clones. Of the missing ones, under half trace to an unresolved V gene in checked studies; the others have no known cause. This sample holds about 150,000 clones; over 85% were observed only once. Roughly 5.7% of the sample belongs to the ten largest clones.

The sequence joins TRBV6-6 to TRBJ1-1; the central 10 bases match TRBD1. This sequence originates from a man between 18 and 35 years old in good health. Sequencing was done on a sample of blood. The CDR3 reads as follows: CASSLTGTGDEAFF. DNA sequence: TGTGCCAGCAGTCTTACCGGGACAGGGGATGAAGCTTTCTTT.